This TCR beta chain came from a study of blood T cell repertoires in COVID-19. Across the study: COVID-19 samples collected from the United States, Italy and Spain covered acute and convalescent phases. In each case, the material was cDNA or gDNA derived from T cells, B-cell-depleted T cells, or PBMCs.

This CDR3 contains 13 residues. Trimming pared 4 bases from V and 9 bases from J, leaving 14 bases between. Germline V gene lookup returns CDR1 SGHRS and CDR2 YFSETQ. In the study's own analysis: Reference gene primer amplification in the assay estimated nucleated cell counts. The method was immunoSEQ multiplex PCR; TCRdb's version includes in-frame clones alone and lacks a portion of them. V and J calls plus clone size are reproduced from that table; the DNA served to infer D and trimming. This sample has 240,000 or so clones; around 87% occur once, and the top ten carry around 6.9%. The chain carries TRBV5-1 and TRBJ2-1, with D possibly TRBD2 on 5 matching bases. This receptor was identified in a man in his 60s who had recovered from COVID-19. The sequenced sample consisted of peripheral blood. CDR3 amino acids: CASSITADGEQFF. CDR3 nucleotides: TGCGCCAGCAGCATAACAGCGGATGGTGAGCAGTTCTTC.